What follows are 21 T cell receptor beta chains derived from one specimen sequenced in a study of kidney transplant recipient with SARS-CoV-2 infection. MiXCR was run by TCRdb on the reads, yielding one entry per CDR3 protein. Of under 300,000 distinct CDR3 sequences detected, around 30% appear once; the ten largest clones hold around 6.8%. This material consisted of a blood sample, taken at baseline and between days 110 and 120 from a kidney transplant recipient. Every receptor here comes from a male patient between 25 and 40 years old who had COVID-19 and was a kidney transplant recipient. The graft donor may account for some of the T cells.

Points on this clonotype: A read error may explain this, as a much larger clone is one base away. The chain carries TRBV27 and TRBJ2-3; TRBD1 is a possible D gene (5 bases). The CDR3 totals 14 residues. Germline loops: CDR1 MNHEY, CDR2 SMNVEV (reference sequence). DNA for the CDR3: TGTGCCAGCGGCCCCATTGACAGAACAGATACGCGGTATTTT. This gives the protein CASGPIDRTDTRYF.

This clonotype was found a few times. V usage is TRBV13 and J usage is TRBJ2-3; no clear D. The CDR3 is made up of 13 amino acids. Germline V lookup: CDR1 PRHDT, CDR2 FYEKMQ (reference sequence). V lost 4 bases, J lost 2 bases, and 7 bases lay in between. The CDR3 spells CASSYAPTDTQYF. The DNA for the CDR3 is TGTGCCAGCAGCTATGCTCCCACAGATACGCAGTATTTT.

This clonotype has only a few counts. A junction boundary mismatches the germline segment, possibly from a read error. This chain connects TRBV25-1 to TRBJ1-1; D is unresolved. In germline, CDR1 is MGHDK, CDR2 SYGVNS. The CDR3 has 12 residues. The CDR3 loop reads CANSELNTEAFF. Written as DNA, the CDR3 is TGTGCCAACAGTGAGTTGAACACTGAAGCTTTCTTT. The variable domain in full, with the rest retrieved from reference TRBV25-1 and TRBJ1-1, is EADIYQTPRYLVIGTGKKITLECSQTMGHDKMYWYQQDPGMELHLIHYSYGVNSTEKGDLSSESTVSRIRTEHFPLTLESARPSHTSQYLCANSELNTEAFFGQGTRLTVV.

The chain employs TRBV7-3 and TRBJ2-1, with 12 bases that match TRBD2. Germline CDR1 is SGHTA and CDR2 is FQGTGA. The CDR3 consists of 16 residues. The V and J ends lost 5 bases and 4 bases, in that order; junction bases with no gene match: 6. For the CDR3, the DNA is TGTGCCAGCAGCCCGAAGGGGACTAGCGGGTACAATGAGCAGTTCTTC. This translates into CASSPKGTSGYNEQFF.

Concerning this clonotype: A much larger clone differs by one base, so this may be a read error. The chain employs TRBV28 and TRBJ2-5; D is possibly TRBD1 (5 bases). The V gene's germline CDR1 is MDHEN and CDR2 SYDVKM. The CDR3 is 13 residues long. CDR3 residues: CATRLTEQGTQYF. Written as DNA, the CDR3 is TGTGCCACTAGACTGACAGAACAAGGGACCCAGTACTTC.

Concerning this clonotype: Germline and junction disagree at one end, which may indicate a read error. The gene calls are TRBV30 and TRBJ1-4; D perhaps matches TRBD1 (5 bases). CDR3 length: 14 amino acids. In germline, CDR1 is GTSNPN, CDR2 SVGIG (reference sequence). In DNA, the CDR3 is TGTGCCCGGAGACCGGGGGGGTTTAGGGAAAAACTGTTTTTT. Translating it yields CARRPGGFREKLFF.

There are a few counts of this clonotype. The genes are TRBV5-4 and TRBJ2-2, with TRBD2 matching 10 bases. The CDR3 has 16 residues. With V trimmed by 1 base and J by 13 bases, 13 bases remained unmatched. Germline V CDR1 and CDR2: SGHNT, YYREEE (reference sequence). The chain's CDR3 is CASSLMLAGDAGGLFF. CDR3 coding DNA: TGTGCCAGCAGCTTGATGCTAGCGGGAGATGCCGGAGGGCTGTTTTTT.

This clonotype was detected many times. The chain carries TRBV6-5 and TRBJ2-5; D unclear. Trimming left V 2 bases short and J 2 bases short, with 9 bases between. The CDR3 totals 14 residues. Germline CDR1 reads MNHEY; CDR2 reads SVGAGI. The CDR3 sequence is CASSYDTTQETQYF. Here the CDR3 DNA reads TGTGCCAGCAGTTACGATACAACACAAGAGACCCAGTACTTC.

This clonotype came up many times. CDR3 region: CASSQSSCIGKTYGYTF. The CDR3 region has the DNA TGTGCCAGCAGTCAAAGTAGCTGCATCGGAAAGACCTATGGCTACACCTTC. The rearrangement uses TRBV6-2 or TRBV6-3 and TRBJ1-2; D not resolved. Germline V gives CDR1 MNHEY, CDR2 SVGEGT. V was clipped by 5 bases and J by 4 bases, with 23 bases between them. The CDR3 totals 17 residues.

In its sample, this clonotype was seen many times. CDR3 sequence (DNA): TGTGCCAGCAGCTGGCTAAGGGGCCCAAACACCGGGGAGCTGTTTTTT. This translates into CASSWLRGPNTGELFF. The gene calls are TRBV5-6 and TRBJ2-2; D is perhaps TRBD1 (5 bases). Germline loops: CDR1 SGHDT, CDR2 YYEEEE. This CDR3 is 16 amino acids long. With 3 bases removed from V and 2 bases from J, the gap between germline ends came to 14 bases. Drawing the rest from reference TRBV5-6 and TRBJ2-2, the complete variable domain is DAGVTQSPTHLIKTRGQQVTLRCSPKSGHDTVSWYQQALGQGPQFIFQYYEEEERQRGNFPDRFSGHQFPNYSSELNVNALLLGDSALYLCASSWLRGPNTGELFFGEGSRLTVL.

This clonotype was observed many times. The chain carries TRBV7-2 and TRBJ2-7; D remains unclear. Between the trimmed V and J ends, which lost 1 base and 4 bases, there was a span of 5 bases. In germline, CDR1 is SGHTA, CDR2 FQGNSA. This CDR3 is built from 12 residues. The CDR3 loop reads CASSLVLYEQYF. CDR3 coding DNA: TGTGCCAGCAGCTTAGTGTTATACGAGCAGTACTTC.

This clonotype has ten or more counts. The V and J genes are TRBV3-1 and TRBJ1-2; no clear D gene. Germline CDR1 reads LGHDT; CDR2 reads YNNKEL (reference sequence). There are 17 residues in the CDR3. The germline V and J ends were trimmed by 5 bases and 4 bases, with 23 bases remaining between them. CDR3 sequence: CASSNMFTLRKTYGYTF. The CDR3 region has the DNA TGTGCCAGCAGCAATATGTTCACCCTTCGAAAGACCTATGGCTACACCTTC.

This sequence joins TRBV12-3 or TRBV12-4 and TRBJ2-5; 8 nucleotides align to TRBD2. Losses at the gene ends were 6 bases for V and 4 bases for J; bases not matched to a gene: 13. The CDR3 extends over 16 amino acids. The CDR3: CASSREETSAGETQYF. CDR3 DNA sequence: TGTGCCAGCAGCCGGGAGGAGACTAGCGCCGGAGAGACCCAGTACTTC.

There are many counts of this clonotype. The rearrangement joins TRBV7-8 to TRBJ2-5; a weak D match, TRBD1 (5 bases). The V gene lost 6 bases and the J gene lost 4 bases, with 18 bases spanning the gap. The CDR3 spans 15 residues. CDR1 SGHVS and CDR2 FQNEAQ come from the germline V gene. CDR3 bases: TGTGCCAGCAGAAGCAGGGCATCCGGAGCAGAGACCCAGTACTTC. Residues: CASRSRASGAETQYF.

The V and J genes are TRBV6-2 or TRBV6-3 and TRBJ2-1; 7 positions agree with TRBD2. The CDR3 is made up of 14 amino acids. Germline CDR1 MNHEY, CDR2 SVGEGT. V lost 2 bases and J lost 8; bases outside the gene matches: 6. Here the CDR3 DNA reads TGTGCCAGCAGTTACGCGGGAGCAGGCGATGAGCAGTTCTTC. It yields the protein CASSYAGAGDEQFF.

This clonotype has ten or more counts. J is TRBJ1-4 and V is TRBV24-1; no definite D call. V was shortened by 0 bases and J by 1 base, with 20 bases between the two germline ends. The CDR3 is 20 amino acids. Germline assignment: CDR1 KGHDR and CDR2 SFDVKD. In nucleotides, the CDR3 is TGTGCCACCAGTGATTTGAAGGGTGGGAGGGCCGGTGTAACTAATGAAAAACTGTTTTTT. It codes for CATSDLKGGRAGVTNEKLFF.

This clonotype showed up many times. V usage is TRBV27 and J usage is TRBJ2-3; D may be TRBD2 (6 bases). The germline CDR1 and CDR2 sequences are MNHEY and SMNVEV (reference sequence). CDR3 size: 14 residues. V lost 8 bases and J lost 2, with 14 bases in between. The CDR3: CASSRAGITDTQYF. CDR3 sequence (DNA): TGTGCCAGCTCCCGGGCGGGGATCACAGATACGCAGTATTTT.

Notes on this clonotype: A far larger clone lies a single base away; this is likely a read error. The J gene is TRBJ2-5, the V gene TRBV27; TRBD2 matches 9 bases. After removal of 3 bases from V and 11 bases from J, the junction contained 7 bases not matched to a gene. There are 13 residues in the CDR3. Germline values: CDR1 MNHEY, CDR2 SMNVEV (reference sequence). In DNA form, the CDR3 reads TGTGCCAGCAGTTTCGGCAGGGCGGGGGGGCAGTACTTC. It specifies CASSFGRAGGQYF.

Ten or more counts support this clonotype. The CDR3 DNA reads TGCGCCAGCAGCTTGGACAGGGGGCTGGAGACCCAGTACTTC. Amino acids: CASSLDRGLETQYF. The chain recombines TRBV5-1 with TRBJ2-5; 9 bases fit TRBD1. Germline V lookup: CDR1 SGHRS, CDR2 YFSETQ. This CDR3 is built from 14 residues. Unmatched junction bases numbered 2, after V lost 0 bases and J lost 5 bases.

The sample holds many counts of this clonotype. The chain uses TRBV20-1 and TRBJ2-5; 9 bases map to TRBD1. V shed 5 bases and J 4 bases; nucleotides not matched to a gene: 5. The CDR3 sequence is 13 residues long. In germline, CDR1 is DFQATT, CDR2 SNEGSKA (reference sequence). CDR3 sequence: CSAPGTGRETQYF. The DNA for the CDR3 is TGCAGTGCTCCCGGGACAGGGCGAGAGACCCAGTACTTC.

About this clonotype: The missing conserved phenylalanine or tryptophan at the end of this CDR3 makes a read error likely. The chain is built from TRBV7-9 and TRBJ1-1, with TRBD1 matching 9 bases. V shed 5 bases and J 6 bases; nucleotides not matched to a gene: 10. Germline assignment: CDR1 SEHNR and CDR2 FQNEAQ (reference sequence). The CDR3 is made up of 15 amino acids. The CDR3 DNA sequence: TGTGCCAGCAGCCGGACTGGACAGGGGCGGGCTGAAGCTTTCTCT. This sequence encodes CASSRTGQGRAEAFS.